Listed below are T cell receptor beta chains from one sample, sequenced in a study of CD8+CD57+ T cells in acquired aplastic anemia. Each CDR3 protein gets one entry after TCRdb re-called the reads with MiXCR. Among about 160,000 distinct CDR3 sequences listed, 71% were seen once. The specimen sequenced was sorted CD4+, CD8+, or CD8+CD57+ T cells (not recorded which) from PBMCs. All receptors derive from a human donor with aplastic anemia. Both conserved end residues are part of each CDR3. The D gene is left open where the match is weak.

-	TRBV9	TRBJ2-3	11	CASSLGSSQYF
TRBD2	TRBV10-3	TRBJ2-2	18	CAISESVGLAGGHGELFF
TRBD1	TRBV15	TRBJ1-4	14	CATSRAGTDEKLFF
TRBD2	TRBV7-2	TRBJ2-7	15	CASSTTSGSPHEQYF
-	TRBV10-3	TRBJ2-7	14	CAISEYGRGDEQYF
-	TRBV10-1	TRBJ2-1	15	CASSEGGNSYNEQFF
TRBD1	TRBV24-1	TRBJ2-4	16	CATSALRDRGGGIQYF
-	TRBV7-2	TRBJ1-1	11	CASSMNTEAFF
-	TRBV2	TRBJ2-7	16	CASTTSGGASSYEQYF
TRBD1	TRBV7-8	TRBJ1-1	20	CASSHPTEMYTGEGITEAFF
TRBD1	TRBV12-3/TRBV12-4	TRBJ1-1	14	CASRNRGLNTEAFF
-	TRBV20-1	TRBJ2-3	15	CSFVWPSGRTDTQYF
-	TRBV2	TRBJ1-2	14	CASSRQESYYGYTF
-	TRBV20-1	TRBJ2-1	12	CSVKGVGNEQFF
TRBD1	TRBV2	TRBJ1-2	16	CASSGVDRGLDYGYTF
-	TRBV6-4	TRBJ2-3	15	CASSSGGGSTDTQYF
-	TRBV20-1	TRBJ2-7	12	CSAPIGPYEQYF
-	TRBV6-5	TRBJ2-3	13	CASRKDGTDTQYF
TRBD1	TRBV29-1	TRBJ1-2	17	CSVVSRQGSSRLGSYTF
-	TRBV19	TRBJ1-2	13	CASSIVGYYGYTF
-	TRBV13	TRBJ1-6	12	CASGFRDSPLHF
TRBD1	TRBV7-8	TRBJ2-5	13	CASSLAIVQGLLF
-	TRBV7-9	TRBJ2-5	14	CASREGGGQETQYF
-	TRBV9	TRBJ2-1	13	CASSEGQSGEQFF
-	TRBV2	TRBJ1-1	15	CASRTGMGGNTEAFF
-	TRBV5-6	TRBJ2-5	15	CASSGPWQGAETQYF
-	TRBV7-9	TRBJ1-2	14	CASNKPDSNYGYTF
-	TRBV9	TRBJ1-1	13	CASSGGERTEAFF
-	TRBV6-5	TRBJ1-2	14	CASSYGASFYGYTF
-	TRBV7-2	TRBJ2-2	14	CASRLGGLTGELFF
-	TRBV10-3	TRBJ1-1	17	CAISDPSGRVGRTEAFF